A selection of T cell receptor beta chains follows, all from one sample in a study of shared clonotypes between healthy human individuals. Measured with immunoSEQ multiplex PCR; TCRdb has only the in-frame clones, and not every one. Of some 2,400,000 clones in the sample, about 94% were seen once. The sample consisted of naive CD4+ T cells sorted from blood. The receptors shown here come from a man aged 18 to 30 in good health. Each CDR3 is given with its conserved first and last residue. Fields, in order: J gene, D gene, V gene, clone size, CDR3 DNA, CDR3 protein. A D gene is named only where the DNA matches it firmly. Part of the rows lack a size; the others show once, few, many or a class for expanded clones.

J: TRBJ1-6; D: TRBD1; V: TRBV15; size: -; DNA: TGTGCCACCAGCAGACACGGGACAGGGGGTTCACCCCTCCACTTT; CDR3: CATSRHGTGGSPLHF
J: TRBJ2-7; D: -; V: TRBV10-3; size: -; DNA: TGTGCCATCAGTGAGTCTCAGGGGATCCCCTACGAGCAGTACTTC; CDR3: CAISESQGIPYEQYF
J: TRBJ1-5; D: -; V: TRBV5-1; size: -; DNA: TGCGCCAGCAGCTTGGACAGTGATAGCAATCAGCCCCAGCATTTT; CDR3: CASSLDSDSNQPQHF
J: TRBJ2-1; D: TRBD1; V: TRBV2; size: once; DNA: TGTGCCAGCAGTGCACGAACAGGGGGCTTTATCTTC; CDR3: CASSARTGGFIF
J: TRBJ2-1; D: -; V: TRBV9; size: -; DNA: TGTGCCAGCAGCGTAAAGGAGGGTCCTTACAATGAGCAGTTCTTC; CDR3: CASSVKEGPYNEQFF
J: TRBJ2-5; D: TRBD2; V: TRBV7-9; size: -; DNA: TGTGCCAGCAGCTTGGGTCTAGCGGGGGTACTCCAAGAGACCCAGTACTTC; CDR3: CASSLGLAGVLQETQYF
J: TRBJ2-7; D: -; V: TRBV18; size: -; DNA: TGTGCCAGCTCACCAGGCCTAGCGAGTGAGCAGTACTTC; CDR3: CASSPGLASEQYF
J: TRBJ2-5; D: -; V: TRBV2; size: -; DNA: TGTGCCAGCAGTGAAGACATGGGAGAGACCCAGTACTTC; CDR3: CASSEDMGETQYF
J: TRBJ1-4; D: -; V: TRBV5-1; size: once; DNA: TGCGCCAGCAGCTTGGGTAGGATCTCTAATGAAAAACTGTTTTTT; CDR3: CASSLGRISNEKLFF
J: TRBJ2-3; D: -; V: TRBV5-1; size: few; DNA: TGCGCCAGCAGCTCAGGGGCAGATACGCAGTATTTT; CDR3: CASSSGADTQYF
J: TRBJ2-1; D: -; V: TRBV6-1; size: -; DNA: TGTGCCAGCAGGAAGGACAATGAGCAGTTCTTC; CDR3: CASRKDNEQFF
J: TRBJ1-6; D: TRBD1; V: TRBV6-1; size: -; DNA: TGTGCCAGCAGTGCACAGGGGCCGGACTATAATTCACCCCTCCACTTT; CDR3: CASSAQGPDYNSPLHF
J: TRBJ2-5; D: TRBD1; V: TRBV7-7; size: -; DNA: TGTGCTAGCAGCTTAGTAGGACAGGTTCAAGAGACCCAGTACTTC; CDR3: CASSLVGQVQETQYF
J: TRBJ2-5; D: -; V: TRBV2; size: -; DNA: TGTGCCAGCAGGCAGTCCGGGACCCCCGTAGAGACCCAGTACTTC; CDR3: CASRQSGTPVETQYF
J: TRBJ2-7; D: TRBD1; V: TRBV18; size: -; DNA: TGTGCCAGCTCTGAGGGGGCACAGGACTACGAGCAGTACTTC; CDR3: CASSEGAQDYEQYF
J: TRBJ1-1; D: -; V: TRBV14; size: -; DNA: TGTGCCAGCAGCCAAGATGGGGCAGGGCGTGGAGCTTTCTTT; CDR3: CASSQDGAGRGAFF
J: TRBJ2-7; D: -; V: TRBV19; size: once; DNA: TGTGCCAGTAGTAGTCGAGACGAGCAGTACTTC; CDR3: CASSSRDEQYF
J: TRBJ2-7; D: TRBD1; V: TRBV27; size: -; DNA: TGTGCCAGCAGTTTTCAACAGGGGTACGAGCAGTACTTC; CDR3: CASSFQQGYEQYF
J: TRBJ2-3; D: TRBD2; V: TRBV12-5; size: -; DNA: TGTGCTAGTGCCCCCCGGGGGGGAGAGGCTGATACGCAGTATTTT; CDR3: CASAPRGGEADTQYF
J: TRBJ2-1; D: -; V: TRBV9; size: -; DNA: TGTGCCAGCAGCCCGGGACCGGGGGCCTACAATGAGCAGTTCTTC; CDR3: CASSPGPGAYNEQFF
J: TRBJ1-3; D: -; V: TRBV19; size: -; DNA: TGTGCCAGTCGACAGAGCTCTGGAAACACCATATATTTT; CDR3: CASRQSSGNTIYF